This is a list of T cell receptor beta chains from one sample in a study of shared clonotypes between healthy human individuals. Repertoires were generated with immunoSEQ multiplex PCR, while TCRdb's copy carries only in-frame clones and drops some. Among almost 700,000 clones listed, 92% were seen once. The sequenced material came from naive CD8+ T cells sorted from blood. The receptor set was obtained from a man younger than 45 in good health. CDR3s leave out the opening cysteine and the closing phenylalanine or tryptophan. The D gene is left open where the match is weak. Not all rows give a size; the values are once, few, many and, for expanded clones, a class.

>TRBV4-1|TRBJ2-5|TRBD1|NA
ASSLQGYQETQY
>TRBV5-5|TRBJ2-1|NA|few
ASSLFYPGRPNNEQF
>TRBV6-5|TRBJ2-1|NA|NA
ASSYLSGDNEQF
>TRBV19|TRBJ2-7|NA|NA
ASSPSRQSSYEQY
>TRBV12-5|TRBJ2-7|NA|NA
ASGLAPNYEQY
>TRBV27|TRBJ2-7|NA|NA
ASSVDSYFYEQY
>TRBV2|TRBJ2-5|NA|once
ASSAIDWEPETQY
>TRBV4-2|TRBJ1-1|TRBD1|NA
ASSQAPGQRATEAF
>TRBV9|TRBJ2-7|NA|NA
ASSGGLGGNAYEQY
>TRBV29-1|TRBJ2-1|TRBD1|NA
SVDPQGFDEQF
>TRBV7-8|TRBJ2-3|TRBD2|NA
ASSFLAGGNTDTQY
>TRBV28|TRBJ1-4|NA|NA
ASSWTAEDEKLF
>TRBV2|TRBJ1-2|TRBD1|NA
ASSEDREIPNDYGYT
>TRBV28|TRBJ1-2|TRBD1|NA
ASSDRANYGYT
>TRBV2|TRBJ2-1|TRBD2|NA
ASGPGLGNEQF
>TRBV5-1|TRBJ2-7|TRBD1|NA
ASSSDRGHYEQY
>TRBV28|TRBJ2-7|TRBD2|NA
ASSLSLAGGDSYEQY
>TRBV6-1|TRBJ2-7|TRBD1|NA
ASSEDQTGGNSYEQY
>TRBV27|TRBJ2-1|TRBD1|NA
ASVRQGTGNEQF
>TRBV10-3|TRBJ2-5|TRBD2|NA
AISGFSGRDQETQY
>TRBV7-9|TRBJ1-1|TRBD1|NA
ASSVRDSALNTEAF
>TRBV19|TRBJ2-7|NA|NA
ASSLTGSSSYEQY
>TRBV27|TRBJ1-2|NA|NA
ASSVLSGGKSYGYT
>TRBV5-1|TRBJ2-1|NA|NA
ASGPAKSPYNEQF
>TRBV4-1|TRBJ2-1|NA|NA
ASSQERNYNEQF
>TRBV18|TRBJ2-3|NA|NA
ASSGLWGAGEDTDTQY
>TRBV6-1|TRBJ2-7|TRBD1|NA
ASRDRDTFYEQY